The rows below give T cell receptor beta chains drawn from one sample of a study of spatial heterogeneity in lung cancer. Each CDR3 protein gets one entry after TCRdb re-called the 5' RACE reads with MiXCR. The repertoire holds thousands of distinct CDR3 sequences, with around 15% as singletons. The sample consisted of lung tumor tissue, taken at surgery. These receptors were taken from a male donor with early-stage non-small cell lung cancer. The CDR3 runs from the conserved cysteine through the conserved F or W. Each record gives: V gene, D gene, J gene, clone size, CDR3 DNA, CDR3 protein. A D gene is named only where the DNA matches it firmly. A clone size is listed for some rows: how often the clone was seen (once, few, many), or a class if it is expanded.

v_gene: TRBV7-2
d_gene: TRBD1
j_gene: TRBJ1-2
abundance: many
CDR3nt: TGTGCCAGCAGCTCGAGGACAGGGAATGGCTACACCTTC
CDR3aa: CASSSRTGNGYTF

v_gene: TRBV19
d_gene: TRBD2
j_gene: TRBJ2-2
abundance: many
CDR3nt: TGTGCCAGTAAAGGCGGGAGCCGTTACACCGGGGAGCTGTTTTTT
CDR3aa: CASKGGSRYTGELFF

v_gene: TRBV20-1
d_gene: TRBD2
j_gene: TRBJ2-5
abundance: many
CDR3nt: TGCAGTGCCGGGACTAGCGGGAGAAGTAGAGAGACCCAGTACTTC
CDR3aa: CSAGTSGRSRETQYF

v_gene: TRBV27
d_gene: TRBD2
j_gene: TRBJ2-1
abundance: many
CDR3nt: TGTGCCAGCAGTTTATTCCCCGAGCGGGAGTTAGTCAATGAGCAGTTCTTC
CDR3aa: CASSLFPERELVNEQFF

v_gene: TRBV5-1
d_gene: .
j_gene: TRBJ2-7
abundance: many
CDR3nt: TGCGCCAGCAGCTCACCCTACGAGCAGTACTTC
CDR3aa: CASSSPYEQYF

v_gene: TRBV12-5
d_gene: .
j_gene: TRBJ2-1
abundance: medium-sized
CDR3nt: TGTGCTAGTGGTTTGTATACTAGCCCTCATGAGCAGTTCTTC
CDR3aa: CASGLYTSPHEQFF

v_gene: TRBV14
d_gene: .
j_gene: TRBJ1-1
abundance: .
CDR3nt: TGTGCCAGCAGCCAACTCGGGGAGAAAGAAGCTTTCTTT
CDR3aa: CASSQLGEKEAFF

v_gene: TRBV12-3/TRBV12-4
d_gene: .
j_gene: TRBJ2-5
abundance: .
CDR3nt: TGTGCCAGCAGTTTTTTCAACCAAGAGACCCAGTACTTC
CDR3aa: CASSFFNQETQYF

v_gene: TRBV7-9
d_gene: TRBD1
j_gene: TRBJ1-2
abundance: many
CDR3nt: TGTGCCAGCAGCCACTCCACAGGGGCACTTGTCTATGGCTACACCTTC
CDR3aa: CASSHSTGALVYGYTF

v_gene: TRBV7-9
d_gene: .
j_gene: TRBJ2-3
abundance: many
CDR3nt: TGTGCCAGCAGCTTAAGCGGGTCCAGCACAGATACGCAGTATTTT
CDR3aa: CASSLSGSSTDTQYF

v_gene: TRBV5-1
d_gene: TRBD1
j_gene: TRBJ2-1
abundance: many
CDR3nt: TGCGCCAGCAGCTGGGCGGACAGGAACCATCTGTACAGGGAGCAGTTCTTC
CDR3aa: CASSWADRNHLYREQFF

v_gene: TRBV5-1
d_gene: .
j_gene: TRBJ2-5
abundance: medium-sized
CDR3nt: TGCGCCAGCAGCTTGGGCCGGGACCAAGAGACCCAGTACTTC
CDR3aa: CASSLGRDQETQYF

v_gene: TRBV5-1
d_gene: .
j_gene: TRBJ1-3
abundance: many
CDR3nt: TGCGCCAGCAGCTCCGACAGCGGCTCTGGAAACACCATATATTTT
CDR3aa: CASSSDSGSGNTIYF

v_gene: TRBV3-1
d_gene: .
j_gene: TRBJ2-5
abundance: many
CDR3nt: TGTGCCAGCCGTGCCGAAGGGGGAGAGACCCAGTACTTC
CDR3aa: CASRAEGGETQYF

v_gene: TRBV28
d_gene: .
j_gene: TRBJ2-3
abundance: medium-sized
CDR3nt: TGTGCCAGCACTCTCGGCGGGGTCGATACGCAGTATTTT
CDR3aa: CASTLGGVDTQYF

v_gene: TRBV6-2/TRBV6-3
d_gene: .
j_gene: TRBJ1-1
abundance: many
CDR3nt: TGTGCCAGCACTGGGCCAGCGAGTGAAGCTTTCTTT
CDR3aa: CASTGPASEAFF

v_gene: TRBV3-1
d_gene: .
j_gene: TRBJ1-2
abundance: .
CDR3nt: TGTGCCAGCAGCCAAGGGGCAGCTAACTATGGCTACACCTTC
CDR3aa: CASSQGAANYGYTF

v_gene: TRBV29-1
d_gene: TRBD1
j_gene: TRBJ1-6
abundance: many
CDR3nt: TGCAGCGTGACGACAGGGGGAGATTCACCCCTCCACTTT
CDR3aa: CSVTTGGDSPLHF

v_gene: TRBV20-1
d_gene: .
j_gene: TRBJ2-1
abundance: many
CDR3nt: TGCAGTGTTTCGGGTTTCACCTACAATGAGCAGTTCTTC
CDR3aa: CSVSGFTYNEQFF

v_gene: TRBV20-1
d_gene: TRBD2
j_gene: TRBJ2-1
abundance: few
CDR3nt: TGCAGTGCTAGAGATCTAACGGGAGGAGTCAATGAGCAGTTCTTC
CDR3aa: CSARDLTGGVNEQFF

v_gene: TRBV27
d_gene: TRBD2
j_gene: TRBJ2-2
abundance: many
CDR3nt: TGTGCCAGCAGCCCTGGACTAGTCTCGAACACCGGGGAGCTGTTTTTT
CDR3aa: CASSPGLVSNTGELFF

v_gene: TRBV29-1
d_gene: .
j_gene: TRBJ2-3
abundance: medium-sized
CDR3nt: TGCAGCGTGCTTAAGGATGGATCGGATACGCAGTATTTT
CDR3aa: CSVLKDGSDTQYF

v_gene: TRBV29-1
d_gene: TRBD2
j_gene: TRBJ2-3
abundance: .
CDR3nt: TGCAGCGTTAGGGGACTAGCGGGGCCAACAGATACGCAGTATTTT
CDR3aa: CSVRGLAGPTDTQYF

v_gene: TRBV7-9
d_gene: TRBD2
j_gene: TRBJ2-5
abundance: many
CDR3nt: TGTGCCAGCAGCTTACTTTGGATAGCGGGGGAATCCCAAGAGACCCAGTACTTC
CDR3aa: CASSLLWIAGESQETQYF

v_gene: TRBV28
d_gene: .
j_gene: TRBJ2-7
abundance: many
CDR3nt: TGTGCCAGCAGTTCGACCCCGAACTCCTACGAGCAGTACTTC
CDR3aa: CASSSTPNSYEQYF

v_gene: TRBV20-1
d_gene: TRBD1
j_gene: TRBJ2-7
abundance: medium-sized
CDR3nt: TGCAGTGCAAAGGGACAGGGGTACGAGCAGTACTTC
CDR3aa: CSAKGQGYEQYF

v_gene: TRBV4-1
d_gene: .
j_gene: TRBJ1-3
abundance: many
CDR3nt: TGCGCCAGCAGCCAAGATACGGTGTTGGCCAGCGGAAACACCATATATTTT
CDR3aa: CASSQDTVLASGNTIYF

v_gene: TRBV12-3/TRBV12-4
d_gene: TRBD1
j_gene: TRBJ1-2
abundance: medium-sized
CDR3nt: TGTGCCAGCAGTTCGGGACAGGGATTGAGCTATGGCTACACCTTC
CDR3aa: CASSSGQGLSYGYTF

v_gene: TRBV29-1
d_gene: TRBD1
j_gene: TRBJ2-2
abundance: many
CDR3nt: TGCAGCGTCAATACAGGGGCAGCGAACACCGGGGAGCTGTTTTTT
CDR3aa: CSVNTGAANTGELFF

v_gene: TRBV29-1
d_gene: .
j_gene: TRBJ1-1
abundance: medium-sized
CDR3nt: TGCAGCGCCCAGACTGCGGAAGCTTTCTTT
CDR3aa: CSAQTAEAFF

v_gene: TRBV6-5
d_gene: .
j_gene: TRBJ1-5
abundance: many
CDR3nt: TGTGCCAGCAGGGGAGGCGGGCCCGGTCAGCCCCAGCATTTT
CDR3aa: CASRGGGPGQPQHF

v_gene: TRBV5-1
d_gene: TRBD1
j_gene: TRBJ2-3
abundance: many
CDR3nt: TGCGCCAGCAGCGCCGGGACAGGGGCCATTACGCAGTATTTT
CDR3aa: CASSAGTGAITQYF

v_gene: TRBV27
d_gene: TRBD1
j_gene: TRBJ1-6
abundance: .
CDR3nt: TGTGCCAGCAGCATGGACAGGGGAGGCTCACCCCTCCACTTT
CDR3aa: CASSMDRGGSPLHF

v_gene: TRBV7-2
d_gene: TRBD2
j_gene: TRBJ2-3
abundance: medium-sized
CDR3nt: TGTGCCAGCAGCTTACGGGAGGGCCGGACAGATACGCAGTATTTT
CDR3aa: CASSLREGRTDTQYF

v_gene: TRBV3-1
d_gene: .
j_gene: TRBJ2-7
abundance: .
CDR3nt: TGTGCCAGCAGCCAAGATGTCTTCCAGGGGCAGTACTTC
CDR3aa: CASSQDVFQGQYF

v_gene: TRBV6-4
d_gene: .
j_gene: TRBJ1-1
abundance: many
CDR3nt: TGTGCCAGCAGCCCAGGGGCGGCGAACACTGAAGCTTTCTTT
CDR3aa: CASSPGAANTEAFF

v_gene: TRBV28
d_gene: TRBD1
j_gene: TRBJ2-5
abundance: .
CDR3nt: TGTGCCAGCAGTTCCGGACCGGGACAGCAAGAGACCCAGTACTTC
CDR3aa: CASSSGPGQQETQYF

v_gene: TRBV5-1
d_gene: TRBD1
j_gene: TRBJ2-1
abundance: many
CDR3nt: TGCGCCAGCAGCTTGGAGGGACAGGGGATCGGTGAGCAGTTCTTC
CDR3aa: CASSLEGQGIGEQFF

v_gene: TRBV3-1
d_gene: .
j_gene: TRBJ2-2
abundance: many
CDR3nt: TGTGCCAGCAGCCCAGGTAGTGGAGGGAACACCGGGGAGCTGTTTTTT
CDR3aa: CASSPGSGGNTGELFF

v_gene: TRBV5-1
d_gene: .
j_gene: TRBJ2-5
abundance: many
CDR3nt: TGCGCCAGCAGCTTGGGACAGGAGGGGGAGACCCAGTACTTC
CDR3aa: CASSLGQEGETQYF

v_gene: TRBV9
d_gene: TRBD2
j_gene: TRBJ2-7
abundance: medium-sized
CDR3nt: TGTGCCAGCAGCGTAGCGAGCGGGAGGGCCTACGAGCAGTACTTC
CDR3aa: CASSVASGRAYEQYF

v_gene: TRBV5-1
d_gene: .
j_gene: TRBJ2-7
abundance: many
CDR3nt: TGCGCCAGCAGCTTGGGCGGGACGCTCTCCTACGAGCAGTACTTC
CDR3aa: CASSLGGTLSYEQYF

v_gene: TRBV5-6
d_gene: TRBD1
j_gene: TRBJ1-4
abundance: many
CDR3nt: TGTGCCAGCAGATTGGACAGGGAAGGAGAAAAACTGTTTTTT
CDR3aa: CASRLDREGEKLFF

v_gene: TRBV24-1
d_gene: TRBD2
j_gene: TRBJ2-3
abundance: many
CDR3nt: TGTGCCACCAGTGATTCAGAAGCGGGAGGGCTAGATACGCAGTATTTT
CDR3aa: CATSDSEAGGLDTQYF

v_gene: TRBV6-1
d_gene: .
j_gene: TRBJ1-5
abundance: many
CDR3nt: TGTGCCAGCAGTGTTACAGGGCCCGAAGGGCCCCAGCATTTT
CDR3aa: CASSVTGPEGPQHF

v_gene: TRBV3-1
d_gene: .
j_gene: TRBJ1-3
abundance: many
CDR3nt: TGTGCCAGCAGCCAACGAGGGGCTGGAAACACCATATATTTT
CDR3aa: CASSQRGAGNTIYF

v_gene: TRBV7-8
d_gene: TRBD1
j_gene: TRBJ1-2
abundance: many
CDR3nt: TGTGCCAGCAGCGTAGGGACAGGGGGCGCCCCTAACTATGGCTACACCTTC
CDR3aa: CASSVGTGGAPNYGYTF

v_gene: TRBV27
d_gene: .
j_gene: TRBJ1-2
abundance: many
CDR3nt: TGTGCCAGCAGTTTAAGTCAGGGGCTCGTCTATGGCTACACCTTC
CDR3aa: CASSLSQGLVYGYTF

v_gene: TRBV11-2
d_gene: .
j_gene: TRBJ1-1
abundance: many
CDR3nt: TGTGCCAGCAGCTTTCGGTCAAACATGAACACTGAAGCTTTCTTT
CDR3aa: CASSFRSNMNTEAFF

v_gene: TRBV18
d_gene: .
j_gene: TRBJ2-5
abundance: many
CDR3nt: TGTGCCAGCTCACCCGGGGCGTTGGAGACCCAGTACTTC
CDR3aa: CASSPGALETQYF

v_gene: TRBV6-2/TRBV6-3
d_gene: .
j_gene: TRBJ2-6
abundance: many
CDR3nt: TGTGCCAGCGCTGGGGCCAACGTCCTGACTTTC
CDR3aa: CASAGANVLTF